A single sample is the source of the 12 T cell receptor beta chains below, sequenced in a study of T-cell reconstitution after alpha-beta-depleted transplantation in children. Library preparation (for TCRbeta) was performed with unique molecular identifiers. TCRdb called the PCR reads again in MiXCR, with one record for every CDR3 protein. The table shows hundreds of thousands of distinct CDR3 sequences, with roughly 13% occurring only once. Sequenced material: PBMCs, mostly from graft donor cells, taken 360 days after TCRalphabeta/CD19-depleted stem cell transplant. These TCRs come from a male patient aged 5 to 17 who had a stem cell transplant for acute myeloid leukemia, so the T cells may come from the graft donor.

The chain is built from TRBV10-3 and TRBJ2-7, with TRBD1 matching 7 bases. V was clipped by 5 bases and J by 4 bases; unmatched bases: 11. Looked up from germline, CDR1 is ENHRY and CDR2 is SYGVKD. The CDR3 has 15 residues. CDR3 bases: TGTGCCATCAGTTTAAAGGACAGGTCCGGGTACGAGCAGTACTTC. This translates into CAISLKDRSGYEQYF.

The chain has TRBV20-1 and TRBJ2-7, with no clear D. CDR1 DFQATT and CDR2 SNEGSKA come from the germline V gene (reference sequence). The CDR3 is made up of 10 amino acids. V was shortened by 4 bases and J by 4 bases, with 5 bases between the two germline ends. CDR3: CSATRYEQYF. CDR3 in DNA: TGCAGTGCTACTCGATACGAGCAGTACTTC.

Details on this clonotype: Germline is not matched at one junction end, which may reflect a read error. This rearrangement joins TRBV6-2 or TRBV6-3 to TRBJ1-5; D call uncertain. The length of the CDR3 is 12 residues. Germline values: CDR1 MNHEY, CDR2 SVGEGT. CDR3 sequence reads: CASSYTPRPWDF. In DNA, the CDR3 is TGTGCCAGCAGTTACACCCCTCGACCTTGGGATTTT.

This chain links TRBV6-2 or TRBV6-3 with TRBJ2-1; 10 positions match TRBD2. J gave up 0 bases and V 6 bases, and 8 bases lay outside the gene matches. Germline V gene sequence: CDR1 MNHEY, CDR2 SVGEGT. CDR3 length: 17 residues. CDR3 loop: CASRELAGPSSYNEQFF. The CDR3 nucleotides read TGTGCCAGCAGGGAACTAGCGGGGCCAAGCTCCTACAATGAGCAGTTCTTC.

J is TRBJ2-4 and V is TRBV6-2 or TRBV6-3; unclear D gene. The germline V and J ends were trimmed by 2 bases and 1 base, with 27 bases remaining between them. Germline V gene data show CDR1 as MNHEY and CDR2 as SVGEGT. The length of the CDR3 is 21 residues. The CDR3 nucleotides are TGTGCCAGCAGTTACACCCGTCTACAGAGGAGTTTTGAAGATGCCAAAAACATTCAGTACTTC. Translation: CASSYTRLQRSFEDAKNIQYF.

This clonotype was seen ten or more times. The chain joins TRBV12-3 or TRBV12-4 to TRBJ2-7; D is uncertain. Trimming cost V 4 bases and J 2 bases, with 12 bases left between them. The length of the CDR3 is 14 residues. In DNA form, the CDR3 reads TGTGCCAGCAGTTATCTCCCTGCCACCTACGAGCAGTACTTC. Amino acid sequence: CASSYLPATYEQYF.

This clonotype turned up a few times. The J gene is TRBJ2-1, the V gene TRBV7-9; 8 nucleotides match TRBD2. J lost 7 bases, V lost 3 bases, and 2 bases had no gene match. This CDR3 spans 13 amino acids. Germline loops: CDR1 SEHNR, CDR2 FQNEAQ (reference sequence). CDR3 sequence reads: CASSLTSVNEQFF. Written as DNA, the CDR3 is TGTGCCAGCAGCTTGACTAGCGTAAATGAGCAGTTCTTC.

V gene TRBV11-2 combines with J gene TRBJ2-6, with a possible D match to TRBD2 (7 bases). The CDR3 contains 19 residues. CDR1 SGHAT and CDR2 FQNNGV come from the germline V gene. Trimming stripped 2 bases from V and 0 bases from J, with 17 bases between. The CDR3 spells CASSLSVFRGASGANVLTF. For the CDR3, the DNA is TGTGCCAGCAGCTTATCAGTTTTTCGGGGGGCCTCTGGGGCCAACGTCCTGACTTTC.

The CDR3 region is CASTFRGGAPHEQFF. The DNA for the CDR3 is TGTGCCAGCACTTTCAGGGGCGGAGCCCCCCATGAGCAGTTCTTC. The rearrangement uses TRBV7-2 and TRBJ2-1, with a weak D call TRBD1 (6 bases). The CDR3 runs to 15 residues. Deletions cut 7 bases from V and 8 bases from J, with 21 bases between. Germline V gene data show CDR1 as SGHTA and CDR2 as FQGNSA.

This clonotype was counted ten times or more. The genes are TRBV5-1 and TRBJ2-2, with TRBD1 identical over 10 bases. This CDR3 has 18 residues. The germline gives CDR1 SGHRS, CDR2 YFSETQ. Losses at the gene ends were 4 bases for V and 0 bases for J; bases not matched to a gene: 9. This CDR3 reads CASSRWAGQGANTGELFF. In nucleotides, the CDR3 is TGCGCCAGCAGCCGTTGGGCAGGACAGGGGGCGAACACCGGGGAGCTGTTTTTT.

The CDR3 nucleotides are TGTGCCAGCAGTCTTACCACAGGGGGCCGTAACGAGCAGTACTTC. The encoded protein is CASSLTTGGRNEQYF. The chain employs TRBV6-1 and TRBJ2-7; 9 nucleotides align to TRBD1. Germline assignment: CDR1 MNHNS and CDR2 SASEGT. The CDR3 runs to 15 residues. Unmatched junction bases numbered 10, after V lost 5 bases and J lost 5 bases.

This clonotype was observed a handful of times. The chain joins TRBV20-1 to TRBJ2-4, with 9 positions matching TRBD2. This CDR3 has 16 amino acids. V lost 6 bases and J lost 7; bases outside the gene matches: 16. Germline CDR1 reads DFQATT; CDR2 reads SNEGSKA (reference sequence). In DNA, the CDR3 is TGCAGTGCAAAGGGACTAGCCCACCCACAGAGGAACATTCAGTACTTC. Its protein is CSAKGLAHPQRNIQYF.